This T cell receptor (beta chain) originates from a study of blood T cells in healthy people across ages. A word on this clonotype: Its target is unknown.

V lost 0 bases, J lost 5 bases, and 10 bases stayed unmatched. This CDR3 has 16 amino acids. Germline assignment: CDR1 DFQATT and CDR2 SNEGSKA (reference sequence). Per individual sample, total RNA of at least 6 micrograms was extracted. A sample-barcoded 5' primer and a J-beta primer mix were used in a second PCR of about 7 to 12 cycles. TCRdb reprocessed the 5' RACE reads via MiXCR and lists one record per CDR3 protein. The table lists hundreds of thousands of distinct CDR3 sequences, under 65% of them singletons. General observations from the study: Diversity was estimated from one million T cells, and these estimates were considered underestimates.

Source material: blood. The receptor's source is a woman aged 80 or over in good health. V usage is TRBV20-1 and J usage is TRBJ2-5; 9 bases match TRBD2. The CDR3 reads CSARDWASGVGETQYF. In DNA, the CDR3 is TGCAGTGCTAGAGATTGGGCTAGCGGGGTCGGGGAGACCCAGTACTTC.